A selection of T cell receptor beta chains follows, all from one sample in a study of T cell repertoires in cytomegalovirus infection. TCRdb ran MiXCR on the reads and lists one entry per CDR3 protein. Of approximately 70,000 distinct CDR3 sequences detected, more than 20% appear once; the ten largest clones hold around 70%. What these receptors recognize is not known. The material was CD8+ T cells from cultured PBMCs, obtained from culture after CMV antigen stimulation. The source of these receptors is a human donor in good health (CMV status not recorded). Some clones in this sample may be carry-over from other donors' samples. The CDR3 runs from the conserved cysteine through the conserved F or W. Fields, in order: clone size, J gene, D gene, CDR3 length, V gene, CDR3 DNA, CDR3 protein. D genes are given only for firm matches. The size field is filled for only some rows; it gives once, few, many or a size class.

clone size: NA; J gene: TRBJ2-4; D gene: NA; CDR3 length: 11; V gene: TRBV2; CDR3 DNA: TGTGCCAGCGAAGGGATGGACATTCAGTACTTC; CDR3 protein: CASEGMDIQYF
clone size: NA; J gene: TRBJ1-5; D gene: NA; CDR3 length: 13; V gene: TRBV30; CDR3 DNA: TGTGCCTGGACTGACAGTAGCAATCAGCCCCAGCATTTT; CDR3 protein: CAWTDSSNQPQHF
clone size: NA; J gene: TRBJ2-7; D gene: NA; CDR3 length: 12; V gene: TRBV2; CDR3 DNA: TGTGCCAGAGGGGCGGGTCCCTACGAGCAGTACTTC; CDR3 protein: CARGAGPYEQYF
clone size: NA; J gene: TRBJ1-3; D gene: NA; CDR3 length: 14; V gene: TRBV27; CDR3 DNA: TGTGCCAGCAGCCCAGGAACCCGGGGGGGAACCATATATTTT; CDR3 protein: CASSPGTRGGTIYF
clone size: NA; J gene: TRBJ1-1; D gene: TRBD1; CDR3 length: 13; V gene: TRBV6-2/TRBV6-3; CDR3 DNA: TGTGCCAGCTCCGACAGGGAGGACACTGAAGCTTTCTTT; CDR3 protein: CASSDREDTEAFF
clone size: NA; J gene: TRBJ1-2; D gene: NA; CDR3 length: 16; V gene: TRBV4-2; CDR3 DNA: TGTGCCAGCAGCCAAGAGGAAAGGATGTCAGCCTATGGCTACACCTTC; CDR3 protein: CASSQEERMSAYGYTF
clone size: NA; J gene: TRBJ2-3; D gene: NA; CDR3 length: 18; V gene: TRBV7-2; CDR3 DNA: TGTGCCAGCACCTTTAGACTCTGGGGGGGCACCGACACAGATACGCAGTATTTT; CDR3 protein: CASTFRLWGGTDTDTQYF
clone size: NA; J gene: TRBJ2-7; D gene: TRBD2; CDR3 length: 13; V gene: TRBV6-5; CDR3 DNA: TGTGCCAGCAGTAACGGGGGGAACTACGAGCAGTACTTC; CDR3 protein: CASSNGGNYEQYF
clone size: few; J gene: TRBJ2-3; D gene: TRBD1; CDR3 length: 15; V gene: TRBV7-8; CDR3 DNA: TGTGCCAGCAGCCCCCCAGGGGGCTTGACAGATACGCAGTATTTT; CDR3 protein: CASSPPGGLTDTQYF
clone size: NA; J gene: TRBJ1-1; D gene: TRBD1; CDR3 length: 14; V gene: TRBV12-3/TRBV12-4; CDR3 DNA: TGTGCCAGCAGTTGGGGGGCAGGGGGCACTGAAGCTTTCTTT; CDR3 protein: CASSWGAGGTEAFF
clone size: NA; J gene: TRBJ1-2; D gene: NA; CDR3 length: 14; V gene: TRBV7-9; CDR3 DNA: TGTGCCAGCAGCCCACCGCCAGGGGCCTATGGCTACACCTTC; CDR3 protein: CASSPPPGAYGYTF
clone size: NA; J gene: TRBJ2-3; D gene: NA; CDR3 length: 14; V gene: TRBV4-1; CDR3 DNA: TGCGCCAGCAGCCAAGATACTAGCACAGATACGCAGTATTTT; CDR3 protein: CASSQDTSTDTQYF
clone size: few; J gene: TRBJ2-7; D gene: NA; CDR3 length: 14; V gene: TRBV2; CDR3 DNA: TGTGCCAGCAGTGAATATAACGGATCCTACGAGCAGTACTTC; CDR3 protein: CASSEYNGSYEQYF
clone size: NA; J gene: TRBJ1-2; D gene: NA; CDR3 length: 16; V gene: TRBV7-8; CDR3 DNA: TGTGCCAGCAGCTTAGTAAGGGGGGATCCTAACTATGGCTACACCTTC; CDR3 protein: CASSLVRGDPNYGYTF
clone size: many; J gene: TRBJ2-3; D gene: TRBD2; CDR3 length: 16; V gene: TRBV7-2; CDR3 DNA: TGTGCCAGCAGCAACCGACTAGCGGGGCTGACAGATACGCAGTATTTT; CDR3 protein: CASSNRLAGLTDTQYF
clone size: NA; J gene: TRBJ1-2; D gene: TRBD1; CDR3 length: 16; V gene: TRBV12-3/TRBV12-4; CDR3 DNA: TGTGCCAGCAGTTCCTGGGACAGGGCGGATAACTATGGCTACACCTTC; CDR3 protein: CASSSWDRADNYGYTF
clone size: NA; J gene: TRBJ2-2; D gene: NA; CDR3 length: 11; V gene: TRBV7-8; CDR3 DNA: TGTGCCACGTGGCTGGGAAGGGAGCTGTTTTTT; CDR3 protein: CATWLGRELFF
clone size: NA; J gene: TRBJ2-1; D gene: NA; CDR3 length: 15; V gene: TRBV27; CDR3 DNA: TGTGCCAGCAGTTTGCAATTATCCTCCTACAATGAGCAGTTCTTC; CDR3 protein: CASSLQLSSYNEQFF
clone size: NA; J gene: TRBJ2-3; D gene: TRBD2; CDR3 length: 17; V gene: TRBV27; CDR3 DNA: TGTGCCAGCAGTTTATACGCAGGGACTAGCGGTTCAGATACGCAGTATTTT; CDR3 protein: CASSLYAGTSGSDTQYF
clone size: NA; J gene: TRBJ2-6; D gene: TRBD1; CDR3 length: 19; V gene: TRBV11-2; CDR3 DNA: TGTGCCAGCAGCTTAGATGGGAGACAGGGTTTTTCTGGGGCCAACGTCCTGACTTTC; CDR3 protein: CASSLDGRQGFSGANVLTF
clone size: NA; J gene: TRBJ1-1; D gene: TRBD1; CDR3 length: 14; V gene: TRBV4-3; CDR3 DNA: TGCGCCAGCAGCCTATGGACAGGGACAGCTGAAGCTTTCTTT; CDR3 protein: CASSLWTGTAEAFF
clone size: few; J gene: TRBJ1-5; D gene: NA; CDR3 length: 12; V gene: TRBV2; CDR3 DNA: TGTGCCAGCAGTGAATGGGGGCAGCCCCAGCATTTT; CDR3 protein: CASSEWGQPQHF
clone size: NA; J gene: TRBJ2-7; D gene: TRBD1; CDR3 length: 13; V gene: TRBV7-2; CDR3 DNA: TGTGCCAGCAGCTTCGACAGGGGGAACGAGCAGTACTTC; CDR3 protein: CASSFDRGNEQYF
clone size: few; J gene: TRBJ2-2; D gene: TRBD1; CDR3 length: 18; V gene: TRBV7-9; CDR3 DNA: TGTGCCAGCAGCTTAGAAGGGAAGGGACAGATGAACACCGGGGAGCTGTTTTTT; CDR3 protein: CASSLEGKGQMNTGELFF
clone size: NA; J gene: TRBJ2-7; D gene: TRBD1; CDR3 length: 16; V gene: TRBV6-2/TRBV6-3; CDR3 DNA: TGTGCCAGCAGTTACTTACCGGGACAGGTTGATTACGAGCAGTACTTC; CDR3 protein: CASSYLPGQVDYEQYF
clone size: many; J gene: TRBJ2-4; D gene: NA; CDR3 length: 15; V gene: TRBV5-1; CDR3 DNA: TGCGCCAGCAGCTTGGCCGACGGAGCCAAAAACATTCAGTACTTC; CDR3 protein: CASSLADGAKNIQYF
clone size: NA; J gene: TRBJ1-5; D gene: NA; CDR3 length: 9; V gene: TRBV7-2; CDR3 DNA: TGTGCCAGCAGCCAAGGGGAGCATTTT; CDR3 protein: CASSQGEHF
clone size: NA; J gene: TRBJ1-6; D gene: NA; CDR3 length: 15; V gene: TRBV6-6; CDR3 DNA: TGTGCCAGCAGTTACTCCTCCCAGTTAAATTCACCCCTCCACTTT; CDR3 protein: CASSYSSQLNSPLHF
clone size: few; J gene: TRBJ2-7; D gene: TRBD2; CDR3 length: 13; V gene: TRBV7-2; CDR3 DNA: TGTGCCAGCAGCCTGGGACTAGCCTACGAGCAGTACTTC; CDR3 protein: CASSLGLAYEQYF
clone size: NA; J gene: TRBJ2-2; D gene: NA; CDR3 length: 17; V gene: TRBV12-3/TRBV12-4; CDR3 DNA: TGTGCCAGCAGTGGGGGATGTGATTACGCGAACACCGGGGAGCTGTTTTTT; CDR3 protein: CASSGGCDYANTGELFF
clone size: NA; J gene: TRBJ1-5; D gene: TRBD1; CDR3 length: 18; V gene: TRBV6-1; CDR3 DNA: TGTGCCAGCAGTGAGGGCAGAGTGACAGGGTTTAACAATCAGCCCCAGCATTTT; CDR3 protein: CASSEGRVTGFNNQPQHF
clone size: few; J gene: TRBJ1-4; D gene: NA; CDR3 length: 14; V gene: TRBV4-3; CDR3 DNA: TGCGCCAGCAGCCAAGAGGGGCTGGGAGAAAAACTGTTTTTT; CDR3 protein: CASSQEGLGEKLFF
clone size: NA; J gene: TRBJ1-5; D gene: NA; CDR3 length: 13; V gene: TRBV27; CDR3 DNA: TGTGCCAGCAGTCCCAGGGGAGTTCAGCCCCAGCATTTT; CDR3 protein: CASSPRGVQPQHF
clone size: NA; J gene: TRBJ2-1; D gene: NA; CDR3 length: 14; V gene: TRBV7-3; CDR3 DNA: TGTGCCAGCAGCTTCTCCGGGGCCGGGGATGAGCAGTTCTTC; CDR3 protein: CASSFSGAGDEQFF
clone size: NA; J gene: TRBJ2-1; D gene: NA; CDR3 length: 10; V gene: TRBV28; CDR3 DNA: TGTGCCAGCAGTGGAAATGAGCAGTTCTTC; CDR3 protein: CASSGNEQFF
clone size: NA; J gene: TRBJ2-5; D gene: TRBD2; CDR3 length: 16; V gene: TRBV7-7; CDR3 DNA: TGTGCTAGCAGCGCCACTAGCGGGGGGGCCAGGGAGACCCAGTACTTC; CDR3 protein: CASSATSGGARETQYF
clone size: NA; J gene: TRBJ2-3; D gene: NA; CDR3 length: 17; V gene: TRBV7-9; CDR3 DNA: TGTGCCGGAACCCCAGTAGGGGGGGCCCGCAGAGGAGATACGCAGTATTTT; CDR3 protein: CAGTPVGGARRGDTQYF
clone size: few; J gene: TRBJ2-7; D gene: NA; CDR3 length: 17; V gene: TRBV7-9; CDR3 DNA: TGTGCCAGCAGCTTCCCGGCAGCTAGTATTGGTCCCTACGAGCAGTACTTC; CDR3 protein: CASSFPAASIGPYEQYF
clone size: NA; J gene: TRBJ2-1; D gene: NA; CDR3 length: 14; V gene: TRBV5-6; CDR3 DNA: TGTGCCAGCAGTCGCCCGGACGGTTACAATGAGCAGTTCTTC; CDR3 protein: CASSRPDGYNEQFF
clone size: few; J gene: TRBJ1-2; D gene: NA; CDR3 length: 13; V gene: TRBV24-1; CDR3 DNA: TGTGCCACCAGTGACGGGGGTCCCTATGGCTACACCTTC; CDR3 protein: CATSDGGPYGYTF
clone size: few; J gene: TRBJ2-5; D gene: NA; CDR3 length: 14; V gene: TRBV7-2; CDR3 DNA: TGTGCCAGCAGCTGGCCGGGACGGGGGGAGACCCAGTACTTC; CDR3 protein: CASSWPGRGETQYF
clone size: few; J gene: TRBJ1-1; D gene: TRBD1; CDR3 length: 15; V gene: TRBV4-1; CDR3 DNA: TGCGCCAGCTCTGGTACCAGGGGGTTTGGGGATGAAGCTTTCTTT; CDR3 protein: CASSGTRGFGDEAFF
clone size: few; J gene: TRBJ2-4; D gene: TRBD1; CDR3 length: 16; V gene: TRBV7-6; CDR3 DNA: TGTGCCAGCAGCCCCCGGGACAGGGGGCTAGGAAACATTCAGTACTTC; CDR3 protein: CASSPRDRGLGNIQYF
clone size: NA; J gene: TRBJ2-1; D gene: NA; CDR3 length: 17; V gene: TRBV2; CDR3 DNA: TGTGCCAGCAGTGATTACCCTCTTTTTAAGGGGAGCAATGAGCAGTTCTTC; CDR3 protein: CASSDYPLFKGSNEQFF